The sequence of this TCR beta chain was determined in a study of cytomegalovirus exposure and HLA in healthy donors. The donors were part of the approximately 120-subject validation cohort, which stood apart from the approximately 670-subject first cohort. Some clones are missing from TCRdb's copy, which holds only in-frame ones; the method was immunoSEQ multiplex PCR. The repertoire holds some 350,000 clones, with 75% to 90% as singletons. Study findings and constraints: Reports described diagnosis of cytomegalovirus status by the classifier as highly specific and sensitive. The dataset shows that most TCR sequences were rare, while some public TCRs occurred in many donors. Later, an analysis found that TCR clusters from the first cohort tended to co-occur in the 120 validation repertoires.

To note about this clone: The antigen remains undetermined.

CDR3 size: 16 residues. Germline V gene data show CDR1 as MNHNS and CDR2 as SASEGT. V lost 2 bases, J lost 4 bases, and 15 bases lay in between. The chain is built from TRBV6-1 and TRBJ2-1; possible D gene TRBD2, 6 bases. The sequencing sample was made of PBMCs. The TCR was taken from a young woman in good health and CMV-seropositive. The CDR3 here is CASSELLGTLYNEQFF. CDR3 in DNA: TGTGCCAGCAGTGAATTACTCGGGACTCTGTACAATGAGCAGTTCTTC.